This T cell receptor beta chain was identified during a study of cytotoxic CD8 clonotypes in ibrutinib-treated CLL. Study-level background: Of the patients, roughly 10 were relapsed/refractory, about 15 treatment-naive and 17 to 18 IGHV unmutated. Each sample contained, on average, about 250,000 productive templates and about 88,000 productive rearrangements. Study-wide points: The clonality went up when patients responded to ibrutinib and dropped back toward baseline at progression.

TCRdb's table, derived via immunoSEQ multiplex PCR, lists solely in-frame clones and lacks some. The repertoire has about 25,000 clones, around 69% of them found once; the top ten carry roughly 50%. The V and J ends lost 0 bases and 6 bases respectively, with 12 bases between them. CDR1 is MGHRA, CDR2 YSYEKL, per germline. This CDR3 spans 14 amino acids. This clone was seen more than once but under ten times. Its antigen is unknown. Material: PBMCs, obtained at disease progression, from a patient treated with ibrutinib. The V gene is TRBV4-1, the J gene TRBJ2-7; TRBD2 might be the D (6 bases). This TCR was sampled from a human donor with chronic lymphocytic leukemia. CDR3 nucleotide sequence: TGCGCCAGCAGCCAAGAGGAGGGAGCTTTCGAGCAGTACTTC. It encodes CASSQEEGAFEQYF.